The 11 T cell receptor beta chains below all came from one sample that was sequenced in a study of blood T cells in healthy people across ages. A second PCR, run for roughly 7 to 11 cycles, used a sample-barcoded 5' primer plus a J-beta primer mix. TCRdb re-called the 5' RACE reads with MiXCR, one entry per CDR3 protein. The sample consists of roughly 700,000 distinct CDR3 sequences, about 52% of them appearing once. The sequenced material came from blood. Every receptor here comes from a woman aged 55-69 years in good health.

This rearrangement joins TRBV3-1 to TRBJ2-5; D not resolved. Germline CDR1 reads LGHDT; CDR2 reads YNNKEL (reference sequence). CDR3 length: 14 amino acids. The ends were cut back, 4 bases at V and 5 bases at J, with 14 bases in the middle. CDR3 DNA: TGTGCCAGCAGCCCGCCGGTCGGCCTGGAGACCCAGTACTTC. Translation gives CASSPPVGLETQYF.

The CDR3 DNA sequence: TGCAGCGTTGAGCGGGGGCCTACTGGCTACACCTTC. Protein product: CSVERGPTGYTF. This chain joins TRBV29-1 and TRBJ1-2; D perhaps matches TRBD1 (6 bases). The germline V gene has CDR1 SQVTM and CDR2 ANQGSEA. The V gene lost 3 bases and the J gene lost 7 bases, with 12 bases spanning the gap. The CDR3 runs 12 residues.

J is TRBJ2-5 and V is TRBV12-5; 11 nucleotides agree with TRBD2. Germline CDR1 and CDR2: LGHNT and FRNRAP. With V trimmed by 5 bases and J by 6 bases, 14 bases remained unmatched. The CDR3 totals 17 residues. CDR3 residues: CASGPGLAANDEKTQYF. The DNA of the CDR3 is TGTGCTAGTGGTCCGGGACTAGCGGCCAATGACGAGAAGACCCAGTACTTC.

This clonotype has a handful of counts. The chain carries TRBV6-4 and TRBJ2-2, with D unclear. Germline V gene lookup returns CDR1 MRHNA and CDR2 SNTAGT. There are 13 residues in the CDR3. Trimming took off 7 bases at V and 4 bases at J, with 10 bases between the two ends. Here the CDR3 DNA reads TGTGCCAGCACCCTGGACGGCACCGGGGAGCTGTTTTTT. Amino acid sequence: CASTLDGTGELFF.

This chain joins TRBV5-5 and TRBJ1-1; D is uncertain. The germline V gene has CDR1 SGHKS and CDR2 YYEKEE (reference sequence). This CDR3 has 14 amino acids. Trimming pared 4 bases from V and 4 bases from J, leaving 14 bases between. CDR3 sequence: CASSLGEPLTEAFF. The CDR3 bases are TGTGCCAGCAGCCTTGGGGAACCGCTCACTGAAGCTTTCTTT.

This clonotype was counted between two and nine times. The gene calls are TRBV2 and TRBJ2-7, with a possible D match to TRBD1 (6 bases). The J call may be mistaken, given a closer DNA end match to TRBJ2-4. The CDR3 covers 12 residues. CDR1 and CDR2 (germline): SNHLY, FYNNEI. The CDR3 sequence: CASTTGKNIQYF. CDR3 coding DNA: TGTGCCAGCACTACAGGGAAAAACATTCAGTACTTC.

This sequence joins TRBV14 and TRBJ2-1, with 7 positions matching TRBD1. V lost 4 bases, J lost 5 bases, and 5 bases stayed unmatched. This CDR3 comprises 14 residues. Looked up from germline, CDR1 is SGHDN and CDR2 is FVKESK. The CDR3 sequence is CASSPTGTNNEQFF. For the CDR3, the DNA is TGTGCCAGCAGCCCGACAGGGACCAACAATGAGCAGTTCTTC.

The chain uses TRBV5-1 and TRBJ1-1; 8 positions agree with TRBD1. The V gene's germline CDR1 is SGHRS and CDR2 YFSETQ. With V trimmed by 2 bases and J by 4 bases, 4 bases remained unmatched. This CDR3 has 14 residues. The CDR3 DNA sequence: TGCGCCAGCAGCTTTCACACAGGGGGCACTGAAGCTTTCTTT. Protein: CASSFHTGGTEAFF.

About this clonotype: The junction does not match germline at one end; this may be a read error. The chain carries TRBV5-6 and TRBJ2-3, with a possible D match to TRBD2 (9 bases). The CDR3 spans 15 residues. Germline V CDR1 and CDR2: SGHDT, YYEEEE. CDR3 residues: CASSLEAGGTGTQYF. The CDR3 DNA reads as TGTGCCAGCAGCTTGGAGGCGGGAGGGACAGGTACGCAGTATTTT.

This rearrangement joins TRBV7-2 to TRBJ1-2; a possible D gene is TRBD1 (5 bases). Germline CDR1 and CDR2: SGHTA and FQGNSA. Trimming removed 5 bases at V and 6 bases at J, with 19 bases between. The CDR3 contains 15 residues. CDR3 loop: CASSLQVGGSHGYTF. CDR3 bases: TGTGCCAGCAGCCTACAAGTTGGGGGGTCTCATGGCTACACCTTC.

The sample holds a few counts of this clonotype. V is TRBV4-2 and J is TRBJ2-7, with D hard to call. The CDR3 is made up of 15 amino acids. V gave up 0 bases and J gave up 0 bases, with 9 bases separating them. Germline V CDR1 and CDR2: LGHNA, YNFKEQ. Here the CDR3 reads CASSQEARYSYEQYF. DNA for the CDR3: TGTGCCAGCAGCCAAGAGGCCAGGTACTCCTACGAGCAGTACTTC.